These T cell receptor beta chains were read from a single sample in a study of response to subunit inactivated influenza vaccine. TCRdb called the RT-PCR reads again in MiXCR, with one record for every CDR3 protein. The table shows more than 700,000 distinct CDR3 sequences, with around 20% occurring only once. The source material was PBMCs from blood, sampled 5 days after vaccination. The source of these receptors is a man in his fifties who received an inactivated influenza vaccine. Each CDR3 is given with its conserved first and last residue. Fields, in order: J gene, V gene, CDR3 protein.

J gene: TRBJ2-1; V gene: TRBV2; CDR3 protein: CASSESSGVVKQFF
J gene: TRBJ2-1; V gene: TRBV20-1; CDR3 protein: CSATNPTSGSYNEQFF
J gene: TRBJ2-5; V gene: TRBV4-2; CDR3 protein: CASSQGASRETQYF
J gene: TRBJ2-1; V gene: TRBV29-1; CDR3 protein: CSGNTGFNNEQFF
J gene: TRBJ2-1; V gene: TRBV20-1; CDR3 protein: CSARYIKGQVPSSYNEQFF
J gene: TRBJ2-1; V gene: TRBV7-2; CDR3 protein: CASSLAIASYNEQFF
J gene: TRBJ2-3; V gene: TRBV29-1; CDR3 protein: CSVADSAVTDTQYF
J gene: TRBJ2-3; V gene: TRBV12-3/TRBV12-4; CDR3 protein: CASSPFRPTSTDTQYF
J gene: TRBJ2-5; V gene: TRBV5-1; CDR3 protein: CASSLTPQGVQETQYF
J gene: TRBJ2-2; V gene: TRBV4-3; CDR3 protein: CASSQGLAGVTGELFF
J gene: TRBJ2-2; V gene: TRBV28; CDR3 protein: CASSSPRSNTGELFF
J gene: TRBJ2-1; V gene: TRBV7-9; CDR3 protein: CASNPGWDEQFF
J gene: TRBJ2-5; V gene: TRBV5-1; CDR3 protein: CASSFTPGGGRETQYF
J gene: TRBJ2-2; V gene: TRBV5-1; CDR3 protein: CASSPQGANTGELFF
J gene: TRBJ2-1; V gene: TRBV14; CDR3 protein: CASNAPGLAGGNEQFF
J gene: TRBJ2-7; V gene: TRBV4-2; CDR3 protein: CASSERTSRAYEQYF
J gene: TRBJ2-7; V gene: TRBV10-3; CDR3 protein: CAISGTGQGYEQYF
J gene: TRBJ1-2; V gene: TRBV4-1; CDR3 protein: CASSQELGVYYGYTF
J gene: TRBJ2-3; V gene: TRBV20-1; CDR3 protein: CSALTSGSSTDTQYF
J gene: TRBJ2-5; V gene: TRBV3-1; CDR3 protein: CASSQEEWTSGRGGQETQYF
J gene: TRBJ2-7; V gene: TRBV6-1; CDR3 protein: CASVGVGRSEQYF
J gene: TRBJ2-5; V gene: TRBV28; CDR3 protein: CASSTLGTGLVETQYF
J gene: TRBJ2-7; V gene: TRBV3-1; CDR3 protein: CASSQLAGAVGYEQYF
J gene: TRBJ2-3; V gene: TRBV7-9; CDR3 protein: CASSSMTSGGLGDTQYF
J gene: TRBJ2-1; V gene: TRBV20-1; CDR3 protein: CSASGLFYNEQFF
J gene: TRBJ2-1; V gene: TRBV20-1; CDR3 protein: CSAKPGLGPHEQFF
J gene: TRBJ1-1; V gene: TRBV7-2; CDR3 protein: CASSRRDGWTNTEAFF
J gene: TRBJ2-1; V gene: TRBV5-1; CDR3 protein: CASSLVLDALSSYNEQFF
J gene: TRBJ2-3; V gene: TRBV24-1; CDR3 protein: CATSDGPSGTATDTQYF
J gene: TRBJ1-1; V gene: TRBV29-1; CDR3 protein: CSGYGIMNTEAFF
J gene: TRBJ2-5; V gene: TRBV12-3/TRBV12-4; CDR3 protein: CASSPGLRQETQYF
J gene: TRBJ2-3; V gene: TRBV10-1; CDR3 protein: CASSKRDFTDTQYF
J gene: TRBJ2-2; V gene: TRBV5-1; CDR3 protein: CASSLGPEGGGELFF
J gene: TRBJ1-5; V gene: TRBV7-8; CDR3 protein: CASSLVREQPQHF
J gene: TRBJ1-2; V gene: TRBV12-3/TRBV12-4; CDR3 protein: CASSLRGIDYGYTF
J gene: TRBJ1-5; V gene: TRBV30; CDR3 protein: CAWRFGTINQPQHF
J gene: TRBJ2-7; V gene: TRBV18; CDR3 protein: CASSPMRGTYEQYF
J gene: TRBJ2-7; V gene: TRBV2; CDR3 protein: CASSAWRGYEQYF
J gene: TRBJ2-7; V gene: TRBV12-3/TRBV12-4; CDR3 protein: CASSLGRSSLSEQYF
J gene: TRBJ2-1; V gene: TRBV5-1; CDR3 protein: CASSSGGGYNEQFF
J gene: TRBJ2-7; V gene: TRBV6-2/TRBV6-3; CDR3 protein: CASSTVYGGRSYEQYF
J gene: TRBJ2-5; V gene: TRBV9; CDR3 protein: CASSVGLLAGMETQYF
J gene: TRBJ2-7; V gene: TRBV29-1; CDR3 protein: CSVSTGTGKMVQYF
J gene: TRBJ1-1; V gene: TRBV20-1; CDR3 protein: CSAAISRDTEAFF
J gene: TRBJ2-2; V gene: TRBV4-1; CDR3 protein: CASSPPTGGIGELFF
J gene: TRBJ1-1; V gene: TRBV9; CDR3 protein: CASSVGGIATEAFF
J gene: TRBJ1-5; V gene: TRBV7-8; CDR3 protein: CASSLGRTGRQPQHF
J gene: TRBJ1-2; V gene: TRBV5-1; CDR3 protein: CASSSDSGGYGYTF